Listed below are T cell receptor beta chains from one sample, sequenced in a study of vaccination effects on CD4 cells after COVID-19. This table comes from immunoSEQ multiplex PCR, and its TCRdb copy is limited to in-frame clones, with some not included. The table records 70,000 or so clones, over 60% of them present only once. These receptors' antigens are unknown. The source was CD4+ T cells from PBMCs cultured with HIV peptides, collected before COVID-19 vaccination. The receptors were gathered from a human donor who had a prior SARS-CoV-2 infection. Each CDR3 is given with its conserved first and last residue. The order of the fields is clone size, J gene, D gene, V gene, CDR3 protein, CDR3 DNA. The D gene is left open where the match is weak. Size tells how often a clone was seen (once, few, many) or the class of an expanded clone, and some rows leave it out.

few | TRBJ1-6 | TRBD1 | TRBV3-1/TRBV3-2 | CASSPWDRSFSPLHF | TGTGCCAGCAGCCCGTGGGACAGGAGCTTTTCACCCCTCCACTTT
- | TRBJ1-5 | - | TRBV6-1 | CASREARYQPQHF | TGTGCCAGCAGAGAAGCTAGATATCAGCCCCAGCATTTT
- | TRBJ2-3 | TRBD2 | TRBV7-3 | CASSSLGGEADTQYF | TGTGCCAGCAGCTCCCTTGGGGGGGAGGCAGATACGCAGTATTTT
- | TRBJ1-6 | - | TRBV11-2 | CASSLTGRNSPLHF | TGTGCCAGCAGCTTAACAGGGCGTAATTCACCCCTCCACTTT
once | TRBJ2-2 | TRBD2 | TRBV6-5 | CANGLGGTGELFF | TGTGCCAACGGACTCGGGGGGACCGGGGAGCTGTTTTTT
- | TRBJ2-1 | TRBD2 | TRBV9 | CASSVGVDGRVHEQFF | TGTGCCAGCAGCGTGGGTGTAGACGGGAGGGTCCATGAGCAGTTCTTC
- | TRBJ1-2 | TRBD1 | TRBV6-6 | CASSNRGIYGYTF | TGTGCCAGCAGCAACAGGGGTATCTATGGCTACACCTTC
- | TRBJ2-7 | TRBD1 | TRBV5-1 | CASSTIRGLEYEQYF | TGCGCCAGCAGCACTATCAGGGGGCTGGAGTACGAGCAGTACTTC
- | TRBJ1-1 | - | TRBV7-9 | CASSFQENTEAFF | TGTGCCAGCAGCTTCCAGGAGAACACTGAAGCTTTCTTT
- | TRBJ2-5 | - | TRBV14 | CASSPRIGETQYF | TGTGCCAGCAGCCCGAGGATTGGAGAGACCCAGTACTTC
- | TRBJ2-7 | TRBD1 | TRBV29-1 | CSVERRDRGLYEQYF | TGCAGCGTAGAGCGCCGGGACAGGGGGCTCTACGAGCAGTACTTC
few | TRBJ2-1 | TRBD2 | TRBV6-5 | CASSYLAGEQFF | TGTGCCAGCAGTTACCTAGCGGGTGAGCAGTTCTTC
- | TRBJ1-3 | TRBD1 | TRBV5-1 | CASSGTDGNTIYF | TGCGCCAGCAGCGGGACAGACGGAAACACCATATATTTT
- | TRBJ1-6 | - | TRBV7-6 | CASSLVPRGRHYNSPLHF | TGTGCCAGCAGCTTAGTCCCCAGGGGTAGACACTATAATTCACCCCTCCACTTT
- | TRBJ1-2 | - | TRBV10-1 | CASRGPNYGYTF | TGCGCCAGCAGGGGCCCCAACTATGGCTACACCTTC
- | TRBJ2-2 | TRBD2 | TRBV29-1 | CSVEGPLAGNTGELFF | TGCAGCGTTGAAGGACCACTAGCGGGGAACACCGGGGAGCTGTTTTTT
once | TRBJ1-4 | - | TRBV15 | CATSNGRTNEKLFF | TGTGCCACCAGCAACGGGCGGACTAATGAAAAACTGTTTTTT
- | TRBJ1-5 | - | TRBV6-1 | CASSEVAGSLGSNQPQHF | TGTGCCAGCAGTGAAGTGGCAGGGAGTCTGGGAAGCAATCAGCCCCAGCATTTT
- | TRBJ2-2 | TRBD1 | TRBV7-3 | CASSYRGAANTGELFF | TGTGCCAGCAGCTACAGGGGGGCTGCGAACACCGGGGAGCTGTTTTTT
- | TRBJ1-1 | - | TRBV21-1 | CASSPREQGELYTEAFF | TGTGCCAGCAGCCCAAGGGAGCAGGGTGAGTTGTACACTGAAGCTTTCTTT